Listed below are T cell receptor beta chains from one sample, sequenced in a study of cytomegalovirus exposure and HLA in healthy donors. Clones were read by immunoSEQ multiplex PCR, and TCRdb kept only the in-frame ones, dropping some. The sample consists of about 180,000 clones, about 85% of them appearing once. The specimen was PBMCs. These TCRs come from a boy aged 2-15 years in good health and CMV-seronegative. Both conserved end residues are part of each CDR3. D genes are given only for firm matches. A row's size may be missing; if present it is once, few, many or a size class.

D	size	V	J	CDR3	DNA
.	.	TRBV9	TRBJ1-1	CASSVRFGEGPNTEAFF	TGTGCCAGCAGCGTAAGATTCGGGGAGGGGCCCAACACTGAAGCTTTCTTT
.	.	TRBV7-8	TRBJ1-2	CASSLVREGGYTF	TGTGCCAGCAGCTTAGTCAGGGAGGGCGGCTACACCTTC
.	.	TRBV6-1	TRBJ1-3	CASSEDRFGNTIYF	TGTGCCAGCAGTGAGGACAGATTCGGAAACACCATATATTTT
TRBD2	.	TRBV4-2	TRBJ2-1	CASSHLGTSGGAGNEQFF	TGTGCCAGCAGCCACCTCGGGACTAGCGGGGGGGCGGGCAATGAGCAGTTCTTC
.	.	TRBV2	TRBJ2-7	CASSDERGAGYEQYF	TGTGCCAGCAGTGATGAGAGGGGAGCGGGTTACGAGCAGTACTTC
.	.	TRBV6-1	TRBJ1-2	CASSELAVGGYTF	TGTGCCAGCAGTGAACTGGCCGTCGGGGGCTACACCTTC
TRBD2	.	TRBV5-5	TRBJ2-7	CASSLGIAGSYEQYF	TGTGCCAGCAGCTTGGGGATAGCGGGGTCCTACGAGCAGTACTTC
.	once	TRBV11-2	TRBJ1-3	CASSPESGFGNTIYF	TGTGCCAGCAGTCCAGAGTCGGGGTTTGGAAACACCATATATTTT
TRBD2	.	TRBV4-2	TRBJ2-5	CASSQDLAGGQETQYF	TGTGCCAGCAGCCAAGATCTAGCGGGGGGGCAAGAGACCCAGTACTTC
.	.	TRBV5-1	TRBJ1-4	CASILRDKKNEKLFF	TGCGCCAGCATCCTCCGGGACAAAAAGAATGAAAAACTGTTTTTT
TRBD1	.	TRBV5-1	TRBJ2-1	CASSPTGDRVNEQFF	TGCGCCAGCAGCCCCACAGGGGACCGGGTCAATGAGCAGTTCTTC
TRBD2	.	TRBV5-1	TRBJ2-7	CASSPTSGSYEQYF	TGCGCCAGCAGCCCGACTAGCGGTTCCTACGAGCAGTACTTC
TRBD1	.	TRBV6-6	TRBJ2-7	CASLDRDSYEQYF	TGTGCCAGCCTCGACAGGGATTCCTACGAGCAGTACTTC
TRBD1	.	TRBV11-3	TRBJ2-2	CASSPGTATTGELFF	TGTGCCAGCAGTCCCGGGACAGCAACTACCGGGGAGCTGTTTTTT
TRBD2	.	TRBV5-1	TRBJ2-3	CASSWNSGGRTDTQYF	TGCGCCAGCAGCTGGAATAGCGGGGGGCGAACGGATACGCAGTATTTT
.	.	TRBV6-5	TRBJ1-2	CASSTSTLNGYTF	TGTGCCAGCAGTACCTCGACATTGAATGGCTACACCTTC
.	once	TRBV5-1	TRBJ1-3	CASSLEAGALGNTIYF	TGCGCCAGCAGCTTGGAGGCGGGGGCGCTTGGAAACACCATATATTTT
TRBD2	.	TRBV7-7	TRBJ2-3	CASSLWTSGIYDTQYF	TGTGCTAGCAGCCTATGGACTAGCGGGATATATGATACGCAGTATTTT
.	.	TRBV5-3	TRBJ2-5	CARSLAADAPQTGTQYF	TGTGCCAGAAGCTTGGCTGCCGACGCCCCTCAAACGGGGACCCAGTACTTC
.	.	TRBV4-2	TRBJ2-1	CASSQVGGEQFF	TGTGCCAGCAGCCAAGTGGGAGGTGAGCAGTTCTTC
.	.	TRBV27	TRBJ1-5	CASSARQGISNQPQHF	TGTGCCAGCAGTGCCCGTCAGGGTATCAGCAATCAGCCCCAGCATTTT
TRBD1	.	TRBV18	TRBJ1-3	CASSPPTGLNTIYF	TGTGCCAGCTCACCACCGACAGGGTTAAACACCATATATTTT
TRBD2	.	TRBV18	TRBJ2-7	CASAGDPLYEQYF	TGTGCCAGCGCGGGGGATCCCCTCTACGAGCAGTACTTC
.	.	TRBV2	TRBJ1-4	CASSEGMIFRDKNEKLFF	TGTGCCAGCAGTGAAGGCATGATTTTCCGGGACAAGAATGAAAAACTGTTTTTT
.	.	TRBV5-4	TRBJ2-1	CASRGGTATYNEQFF	TGTGCCAGCAGAGGCGGGACGGCGACCTACAATGAGCAGTTCTTC
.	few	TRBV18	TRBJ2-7	CASSPSSARVNEQYF	TGTGCCAGCTCACCAAGTTCGGCTCGGGTCAACGAGCAGTACTTC
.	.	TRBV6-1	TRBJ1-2	CASSEARPGRNGYTF	TGTGCCAGCAGTGAAGCGCGGCCAGGGCGGAATGGCTACACCTTC
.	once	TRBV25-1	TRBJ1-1	CASSEYGAATEAFF	TGTGCCAGCAGTGAATATGGGGCAGCCACTGAAGCTTTCTTT
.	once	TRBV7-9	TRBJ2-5	CASTPGRVSQETQYF	TGTGCCAGCACCCCCGGCCGGGTCTCCCAAGAGACCCAGTACTTC
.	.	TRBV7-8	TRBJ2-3	CASSFTGVRTDTQYF	TGTGCCAGCAGCTTTACGGGGGTTCGCACAGATACGCAGTATTTT
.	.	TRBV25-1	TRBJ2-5	CASSDPLARGETQYF	TGTGCCAGCAGTGATCCTCTTGCTAGGGGAGAGACCCAGTACTTC
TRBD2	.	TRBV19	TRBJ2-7	CASSPGLSYEQYF	TGTGCCTCTTCTCCGGGACTATCATACGAGCAGTACTTC
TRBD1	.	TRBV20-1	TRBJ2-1	CSAQTGTGQFF	TGCAGTGCTCAAACAGGGACAGGGCAGTTCTTC
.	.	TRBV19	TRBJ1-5	CASMGAAGGNQPQHF	TGTGCCAGTATGGGCGCCGCGGGAGGCAATCAGCCCCAGCATTTT
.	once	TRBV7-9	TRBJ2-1	CASSPRSWPQGYNEQFF	TGTGCCAGCAGCCCCCGGTCGTGGCCTCAGGGTTACAATGAGCAGTTCTTC
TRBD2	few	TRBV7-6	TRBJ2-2	CASSLARLAGGPSTGELFF	TGTGCCAGCAGCTTAGCTAGGCTAGCGGGAGGGCCGAGTACCGGGGAGCTGTTTTTT
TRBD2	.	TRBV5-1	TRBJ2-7	CASSLMGIGAGGSTEQYF	TGCGCCAGCAGCTTGATGGGGATAGGAGCGGGAGGGTCGACGGAGCAGTACTTC
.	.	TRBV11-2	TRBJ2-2	CASTFAETNTGELFF	TGTGCCAGCACCTTCGCGGAGACGAACACCGGGGAGCTGTTTTTT
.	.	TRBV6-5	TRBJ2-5	CASSYDTEETQYF	TGTGCCAGCAGTTACGATACGGAAGAGACCCAGTACTTC
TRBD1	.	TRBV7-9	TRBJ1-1	CASSKQGPLMNTEAFF	TGTGCCAGCAGCAAACAGGGGCCGCTCATGAACACTGAAGCTTTCTTT
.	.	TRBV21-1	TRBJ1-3	CASSKEFCSDGNTIYF	TGTGCCAGCAGCAAAGAATTCTGCAGCGACGGAAACACCATATATTTT
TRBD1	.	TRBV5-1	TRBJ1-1	CASSSDRDTEAFF	TGCGCCAGCAGCTCTGACAGGGACACTGAAGCTTTCTTT
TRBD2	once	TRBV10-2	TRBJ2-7	CASSSGKTYEQYF	TGCGCCAGCAGTAGCGGGAAGACCTACGAGCAGTACTTC
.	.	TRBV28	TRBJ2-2	CASSPGDTYTGELFF	TGTGCCAGCAGCCCCGGGGACACCTACACCGGGGAGCTGTTTTTT
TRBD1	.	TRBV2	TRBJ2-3	CASSELGTGKDTQYF	TGTGCCAGCAGTGAATTAGGGACAGGTAAAGATACGCAGTATTTT
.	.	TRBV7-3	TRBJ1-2	CASSSSPNYGYTF	TGTGCCAGCAGCTCTAGTCCTAACTATGGCTACACCTTC
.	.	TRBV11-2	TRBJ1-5	CASREGVYSNQPQHF	TGTGCCAGCCGAGAGGGGGTTTATAGCAATCAGCCCCAGCATTTT
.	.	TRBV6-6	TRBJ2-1	CASKGGAGKEQFF	TGTGCCAGCAAAGGGGGGGCGGGTAAGGAGCAGTTCTTC
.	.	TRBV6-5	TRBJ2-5	CASSYSPGKETQYF	TGTGCCAGCAGTTACTCGCCAGGGAAAGAGACCCAGTACTTC
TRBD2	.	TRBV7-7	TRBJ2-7	CASSSLAEGSEQYF	TGTGCTAGCAGCTCACTAGCGGAGGGGTCCGAGCAGTACTTC
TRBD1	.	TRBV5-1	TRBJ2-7	CASSWDRVNEQYF	TGCGCCAGCAGCTGGGACAGGGTCAACGAGCAGTACTTC
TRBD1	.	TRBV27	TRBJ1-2	CASSLDRANYGYTF	TGTGCCAGCAGTTTGGACAGGGCGAACTATGGCTACACCTTC
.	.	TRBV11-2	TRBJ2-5	CASSSRGSSQETQYF	TGTGCCAGCAGCTCCCGGGGGAGCAGCCAAGAGACCCAGTACTTC
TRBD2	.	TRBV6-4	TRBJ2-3	CASSPLAGGPDTQYF	TGTGCCAGCAGTCCCCTAGCGGGAGGGCCAGATACGCAGTATTTT
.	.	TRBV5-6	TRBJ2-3	CASSLGTGSRDTQYF	TGTGCCAGCAGCTTGGGAACAGGCAGCCGGGATACGCAGTATTTT
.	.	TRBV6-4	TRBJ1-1	CASSLSLNTEAFF	TGTGCCAGCAGTCTTAGCTTGAACACTGAAGCTTTCTTT
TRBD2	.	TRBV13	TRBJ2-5	CASSLRGLAPWGETQYF	TGTGCCAGCAGCCTCCGGGGACTAGCGCCCTGGGGGGAGACCCAGTACTTC
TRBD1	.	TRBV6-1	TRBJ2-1	CASSAPRDRARNEQFF	TGTGCCAGCAGTGCCCCCCGGGACAGGGCCCGCAATGAGCAGTTCTTC